This is a list of T cell receptor beta chains from one sample in a study of blood T cells in healthy people across ages. TCRdb passed the 5' RACE reads through MiXCR, listing each CDR3 protein once. Of around 1,500,000 distinct CDR3 sequences in the sample, approximately 30% were seen once. The specimen sequenced was blood. The receptors shown here come from a woman in her thirties in good health. Each CDR3 is given with its conserved first and last residue. Fields, in order: J gene, D gene, clone size, V gene, CDR3 protein, CDR3 DNA. A D gene is named only where the DNA matches it firmly. Size is omitted from some rows. Given values are once, few, many or a class for expanded clones.

TRBJ2-7,.,.,TRBV27,CASSEWGDSVGEQYF,TGTGCCAGCAGCGAATGGGGTGATAGCGTCGGCGAGCAGTACTTC
TRBJ2-1,TRBD1,.,TRBV9,CASGVQGNTYNEQFF,TGTGCCAGCGGCGTACAGGGGAATACCTACAATGAACAGTTCTTC
TRBJ2-7,.,.,TRBV5-1,CASSTAGPRRYF,TGCGCCAGCAGCACCGCAGGACCCCGACGGTACTTC
TRBJ1-2,.,.,TRBV18,CASSTGQHYGYTF,TGTGCCAGCTCCACCGGGCAGCACTATGGCTACACCTTC
TRBJ2-7,.,.,TRBV28,CASSFPLQKTEQYF,TGTGCCAGCAGTTTCCCCCTCCAGAAAACTGAGCAGTACTTC
TRBJ1-2,.,many,TRBV12-3/TRBV12-4,CASSLWGTGYTF,TGTGCCAGCAGTTTATGGGGGACGGGCTACACCTTC
TRBJ2-5,TRBD2,.,TRBV7-2,CASSFGTMSYNEQYF,TGTGCCAGCAGTTTTGGGACTATGTCCTACAATGAGCAGTACTTC
TRBJ1-5,TRBD1,few,TRBV20-1,CSARKPGQGNQPQHF,TGCAGTGCTAGGAAACCGGGACAGGGCAATCAGCCCCAGCATTTT
TRBJ2-5,.,.,TRBV9,CASGARAGSRYNEQYF,TGTGCCAGTGGGGCTAGGGCAGGGAGTAGGTACAATGAGCAGTACTTC
TRBJ2-1,.,.,TRBV5-5,CASSNFYNEQFF,TGTGCCAGCAGCAATTTCTACAATGAGCAGTTCTTC
TRBJ2-3,.,few,TRBV10-3,CAISVGGASTDTQYF,TGTGCCATCAGTGTGGGCGGGGCTAGCACAGATACGCAGTATTTT
TRBJ2-3,TRBD1,.,TRBV4-1,CASSQYPDRVGTDTQYF,TGCGCCAGCAGCCAATACCCGGACAGGGTGGGCACAGATACGCAGTATTTT
TRBJ1-6,.,.,TRBV20-1,CSAKGHYNSPLHF,TGCAGTGCTAAGGGCCATTATAATTCACCCCTCCACTTT
TRBJ1-5,TRBD1,.,TRBV7-2,CASSLGAGQALQPQHF,TGTGCCAGCAGCTTAGGGGCCGGACAGGCCCTTCAGCCCCAGCATTTT
TRBJ1-1,TRBD1,.,TRBV5-1,CASSFPSGGEGTEAFF,TGCGCCAGCAGCTTCCCCTCAGGGGGGGAAGGCACTGAAGCTTTCTTT
TRBJ2-3,.,.,TRBV5-1,CASSSAWADTQYF,TGCGCCAGCAGCTCTGCATGGGCCGATACGCAGTATTTT
TRBJ1-6,TRBD1,few,TRBV28,CAIRGRGNSPLHF,TGTGCCATAAGGGGGCGCGGAAATTCACCCCTCCACTTT
TRBJ2-4,TRBD2,.,TRBV5-1,CASSLGTIEKNIQYF,TGCGCCAGCAGTCTCGGGACTATCGAGAAAAACATTCAGTACTTC
TRBJ2-1,.,.,TRBV7-2,CASSRVGSSYNEQFF,TGTGCCAGCAGCCGGGTCGGGAGCTCCTACAATGAGCAGTTCTTC
TRBJ1-6,TRBD1,many,TRBV7-6,CASSLNQQGGSPLHF,TGTGCCAGCAGCTTAAACCAACAGGGGGGTTCACCCCTCCACTTT
TRBJ1-2,.,.,TRBV13,CASSLQVGYTF,TGTGCCAGCAGCTTACAGGTTGGCTACACCTTC
TRBJ2-1,TRBD1,many,TRBV27,CASSDRVGDNEQFF,TGTGCCAGCAGTGACAGGGTAGGGGACAATGAGCAGTTCTTC
TRBJ2-7,.,few,TRBV28,CASSSPRAPTYEQYF,TGTGCCAGCAGTTCCCCGAGGGCGCCGACCTACGAGCAGTACTTC
TRBJ1-2,TRBD1,.,TRBV10-2,CASSVSQGPGGYTF,TGCGCCAGCAGTGTCTCACAGGGGCCGGGGGGCTACACCTTC
TRBJ1-2,.,.,TRBV20-1,CSARIGRSYGYTF,TGCAGTGCTAGGATAGGGCGGTCCTATGGCTACACCTTC
TRBJ2-1,.,many,TRBV7-6,CASSLVGGVPNEQFF,TGTGCCAGCAGCTTAGTCGGGGGAGTCCCCAATGAGCAGTTCTTC
TRBJ2-7,.,.,TRBV28,CASSLTPYHEQYF,TGTGCCAGCAGTTTAACCCCCTATCACGAGCAGTACTTC
TRBJ1-1,TRBD1,few,TRBV5-1,CASGETGGGNTEAFF,TGCGCCAGCGGGGAGACAGGGGGGGGTAACACTGAAGCTTTCTTT
TRBJ2-1,TRBD1,.,TRBV12-3/TRBV12-4,CASSGRDRNNEQFF,TGTGCCAGCAGTGGCCGGGACAGAAACAATGAGCAGTTCTTC
TRBJ1-2,.,.,TRBV6-2/TRBV6-3,CASRKGHGYTF,TGTGCCAGCAGAAAGGGGCACGGCTACACCTTC
TRBJ2-1,.,.,TRBV12-3/TRBV12-4,CASSLPDYYNEQFF,TGTGCCAGCAGTTTACCTGACTACTACAATGAGCAGTTCTTC
TRBJ2-1,TRBD2,.,TRBV18,CASSPPGLAGNNEQFF,TGTGCCAGCTCACCACCGGGACTAGCGGGGAACAATGAGCAGTTCTTC
TRBJ2-2,.,.,TRBV4-1,CANSQDPGKSTGELFF,TGCGCCAACAGCCAAGATCCAGGGAAAAGCACCGGGGAGCTGTTTTTT
TRBJ2-5,.,once,TRBV12-3/TRBV12-4,CASGDAGEQYF,TGTGCCAGCGGGGACGCTGGGGAGCAGTACTTC
TRBJ2-1,TRBD2,few,TRBV4-3,CASSLGGSGSSYNEQFF,TGCGCCAGCAGCCTGGGGGGGAGCGGCAGCTCCTACAATGAGCAGTTCTTC
TRBJ2-7,.,many,TRBV7-2,CASSSRQVVEQYF,TGTGCCAGCAGCTCCAGACAGGTTGTCGAGCAGTACTTC
TRBJ2-1,.,few,TRBV6-2/TRBV6-3,CASSLSEEGDEQFF,TGTGCCAGCAGCCTATCCGAGGAGGGAGATGAGCAGTTCTTC
TRBJ1-1,.,.,TRBV6-2/TRBV6-3,CATEGRADEAFF,TGTGCCACCGAGGGACGGGCAGACGAAGCTTTCTTT
TRBJ2-3,.,.,TRBV7-6,CASSLWGTSSTDTQYF,TGTGCCAGCAGCTTATGGGGGACCTCTAGCACAGATACGCAGTATTTT
TRBJ1-1,TRBD1,few,TRBV20-1,CSAGEGQGNTEAFF,TGCAGTGCTGGAGAGGGACAGGGGAACACTGAAGCTTTCTTT